These 16 T cell receptor beta chains originate from one sample sequenced in a study of blood T cell repertoires in COVID-19. Some clones are missing from TCRdb's copy, which holds only in-frame ones; the method was immunoSEQ multiplex PCR. The sample records around 230,000 clones, around 90% being singletons. Specimen: PBMCs or T cells enriched from blood (not recorded which). The receptor set was obtained from a woman in her twenties or thirties who had recovered from COVID-19.

The V and J genes are TRBV19 and TRBJ1-2; 10 nucleotides agree with TRBD1. Germline lookup yields CDR1 LNHDA and CDR2 SQIVND (reference sequence). The CDR3 is 14 residues long. Trimming at V came to 5 bases and at J to 3 bases, leaving 3 bases not matched to a gene. The chain's CDR3 is CASSPGQGDYGYTF. The DNA for the CDR3 is TGTGCCAGTAGTCCCGGACAGGGGGACTATGGCTACACCTTC. The complete variable domain, with remaining parts taken from reference TRBV19 and TRBJ1-2, reads DGGITQSPKYLFRKEGQNVTLSCEQNLNHDAMYWYRQDPGQGLRLIYYSQIVNDFQKGDIAEGYSVSREKKESFPLTVTSAQKNPTAFYLCASSPGQGDYGYTFGSGTRLTVV.

The J gene is TRBJ1-2, the V gene TRBV27; 7 positions agree with TRBD1. Germline values: CDR1 MNHEY, CDR2 SMNVEV (reference sequence). The junction had 8 bases not matched to a gene; V was cut back by 3 bases and J by 7 bases. The CDR3 covers 14 residues. CDR3 nucleotide sequence: TGTGCCAGCAGTTTTTTACAGGGGTATGCTGGCTACACCTTC. It codes for CASSFLQGYAGYTF.

The chain carries TRBV15 and TRBJ1-2; no firm D call. Germline-derived CDR1 and CDR2 are LNHNV and YYDKDF (reference sequence). The CDR3 spans 13 residues. Trimming pared 0 bases from V and 8 bases from J, leaving 10 bases between. The DNA of the CDR3 is TGTGCCACCAGCAGAGATCTGGGCGGGGGCTACACCTTC. It is translated as CATSRDLGGGYTF.

Note on this clone: The sample contains more than one DNA sequence encoding this CDR3. The CDR3 is CASSRGGNYGYTF. CDR3 DNA: TGTGCCAGCAGCCGAGGGGGTAACTATGGCTACACCTTC. The chain recombines TRBV6-5 with TRBJ1-2; a possible D gene is TRBD1 (6 bases). CDR3 length equals 13 residues. V lost 6 bases and J lost 1, with 9 bases in between. Germline CDR1 and CDR2: MNHEY and SVGAGI.

This chain links TRBV7-9 with TRBJ1-1; no firm D call. Trimming stripped 5 bases from V and 4 bases from J, with 11 bases between. CDR3 size: 13 residues. Germline V gives CDR1 SEHNR, CDR2 FQNEAQ (reference sequence). The CDR3 DNA follows: TGTGCCAGCAGCCAACAGATCGGCACTGAAGCTTTCTTT. It codes for CASSQQIGTEAFF. The full variable domain, with the rest looked up from reference TRBV7-9 and TRBJ1-1, is DTGVSQNPRHKITKRGQNVTFRCDPISEHNRLYWYRQTLGQGPEFLTYFQNEAQLEKSRLLSDRFSAERPKGSFSTLEIQRTEQGDSAMYLCASSQQIGTEAFFGQGTRLTVV.

The V gene is TRBV9, the J gene TRBJ2-3; no firm D call. V lost 0 bases to trimming and J lost 0 bases, with 8 bases between them. CDR3 size: 15 residues. Germline V lookup: CDR1 SGDLS, CDR2 YYNGEE. CDR3: CASSVGSRSTDTQYF. The CDR3 coding sequence is TGTGCCAGCAGCGTAGGATCGCGAAGCACAGATACGCAGTATTTT.

CDR3 loop: CASSQIPGTGGSPLHF. For the CDR3, the DNA is TGCGCCAGCAGCCAAATTCCTGGGACAGGGGGTTCACCCCTCCACTTT. The V gene is TRBV4-1, the J gene TRBJ1-6; 11 nucleotides agree with TRBD1. V shed 2 bases and J 9 bases; nucleotides not matched to a gene: 6. In germline, CDR1 is MGHRA, CDR2 YSYEKL. This CDR3 is 16 amino acids long.

CDR3 in amino acids: CASSRGSYNEQFF. The CDR3 bases are TGTGCCAGCAGCAGGGGTTCCTACAATGAGCAGTTCTTC. The chain carries TRBV12-3 or TRBV12-4 and TRBJ2-1; tentatively, D is TRBD1 (6 bases). CDR3 length: 13 residues. V shed 6 bases and J shed 1 base, with 7 bases lying between them.

This chain links TRBV18 with TRBJ1-1; 8 bases map to TRBD1. Germline V CDR1 and CDR2: KGHSH, LQKENI. V shed 4 bases and J 4 bases; nucleotides not matched to a gene: 5. The CDR3 runs 14 residues. The CDR3 sequence: CASSQGRGPTEAFF. The CDR3 bases are TGTGCCAGCTCACAGGGCAGGGGGCCCACTGAAGCTTTCTTT.

The chain employs TRBV7-9 and TRBJ1-2; D call uncertain. In germline, CDR1 is SEHNR, CDR2 FQNEAQ (reference sequence). The CDR3 is 14 residues long. V was shortened by 4 bases and J by 5 bases, with 14 bases between the two germline ends. In DNA, the CDR3 is TGTGCCAGCAGCTCGCCAGGTGTTAGGTATGGCTACACCTTC. Its translation: CASSSPGVRYGYTF.

The chain couples TRBV3-1 (or the pseudogene TRBV3-2) to TRBJ2-7; D may be TRBD2 (6 bases). The CDR3 runs to 10 residues. V lost 11 bases and J 7 bases, leaving 12 bases between the germline ends. Germline V gives CDR1 LGHDT, CDR2 YNNKEL (reference sequence). CDR3 sequence (DNA): TGTGCCTGCGGGGACCCGGAGCAGTACTTC. Encoded protein: CACGDPEQYF.

This chain joins TRBV7-2 and TRBJ2-5; D uncertain. This CDR3 region has 14 residues. CDR1 and CDR2 from the germline V gene are SGHTA and FQGNSA. Trimming took off 1 base at V and 0 bases at J, with 6 bases between the two ends. The CDR3, as DNA: TGTGCCAGCAGCTTAGTAGGAGACCAAGAGACCCAGTACTTC. It codes for CASSLVGDQETQYF.

The chain recombines TRBV27 with TRBJ1-5; D is ambiguous. The germline V gene encodes CDR1 MNHEY and CDR2 SMNVEV (reference sequence). V shed 4 bases and J shed 8 bases, with 12 bases lying between them. The CDR3 has 13 residues. CDR3 in amino acids: CASSSAYLEPQHF. DNA for the CDR3: TGTGCCAGCAGTTCAGCGTATTTGGAGCCCCAGCATTTT.

The J gene is TRBJ1-5, the V gene TRBV14; no clear D gene. Looked up from germline, CDR1 is SGHDN and CDR2 is FVKESK. The CDR3 consists of 14 residues. Deletions cut 1 base from V and 7 bases from J, with 11 bases between. The CDR3 is CASSQGGRLQPQHF. The DNA for the CDR3 is TGTGCCAGCAGCCAAGGAGGTAGGCTGCAGCCCCAGCATTTT.

This chain joins TRBV4-2 and TRBJ2-7; 10 nucleotides line up with TRBD2. Trimming at V came to 4 bases and at J to 5 bases, leaving 11 bases not matched to a gene. The germline V gene has CDR1 LGHNA and CDR2 YNFKEQ. The CDR3 has 16 amino acids. The CDR3 loop reads CASSLKGASGGDEQYF. The CDR3 DNA is TGTGCCAGCAGCCTTAAGGGGGCTAGCGGGGGAGACGAGCAGTACTTC.

The genes are TRBV5-1 and TRBJ1-1; the D is unclear. Germline CDR1 is SGHRS and CDR2 is YFSETQ. This CDR3 comprises 12 residues. Trimming stripped 4 bases from V and 12 bases from J, with 16 bases between. CDR3: CASSPEGLMPFF. DNA for the CDR3: TGCGCCAGCAGCCCAGAAGGACTGATGCCTTTCTTT. The variable domain in full, with the rest retrieved from reference TRBV5-1 and TRBJ1-1, is KAGVTQTPRYLIKTRGQQVTLSCSPISGHRSVSWYQQTPGQGLQFLFEYFSETQRNKGNFPGRFSGRQFSNSRSEMNVSTLELGDSALYLCASSPEGLMPFFGQGTRLTVV.